Listed here is a single T cell receptor (beta chain). Its antigen is not yet known. Base qualities are not provided; no much larger clone lies one nucleotide away. This specimen belongs to a study of T cell responses to AZD1222 COVID-19 vaccine (dated by TCRdb to about 2021). Study-level background: A total of 233 trial participants underwent TCR sequencing, of whom around 210 had received two doses of AZD1222 and some 25 had received two doses of the MenACWY control vaccine. Trial participants were enrolled by age into 18-55, 56-69 and 70-plus year subgroups, with around 140, 26 and 57 TCR-sequenced participants respectively. Broad study findings and their caveats: After two AZD1222 doses, both the breadth and the depth of spike-specific TCRs were significantly higher than at day 0 and than in MenACWY recipients. Reportedly, almost half of the unique spike-specific TCRs recognized epitopes lying outside the regions that are mutated in the B.1.351 and B.1.1.7 variants. Participants were mostly white British, with more females than males. The authors suggested clonal diversity may have been underestimated. Conclusions about previously exposed vaccinees were limited because only six AZD1222 recipients were SARS-CoV-2 seropositive at baseline. In the small 56-69-year group, the increase in depth fell short of significance, most likely because of low power. Because no day 14 peak-response samples were available, the repertoires could be characterized only after the peak T cell response. The whole spike protein was spanned by vaccine-associated CD4 TCRs, and dominant responses were seen in regions 160-218 and 743-854.

CDR1 and CDR2, looked up from the germline V gene, are LGHNA and YSLEER. V and J lose 2 bases and 0 bases, and a span of 17 bases separates them. The cysteine opens and the phenylalanine closes a CDR3 of 18 amino acids. CDR3 DNA only is kept here, 54 bases in frame from base 1. Reading the label with the study, this specimen's time point is: about 28 days (+/-7) after the second vaccine dose. AZD1222 recipients whose second dose came at about 4 weeks and those whose second dose came at about 12 weeks were combined into one group, since spike-specific TCR depth and breadth did not differ between the two schedules. Vaccinee samples came from UK trials COV001 and COV002, including a single-blind randomized controlled phase 2/3 trial of AZD1222 (ChAdOx1 nCoV-19) in healthy adults. For TCRbeta chain sequencing, PBMC samples from trial participants were taken at day 0 and at day 28 after the second dose.

The CDR3 regions of human TCRbeta chains were analyzed by immunosequencing. From the authors' description of their analysis: Repertoire TCRs were matched against a reference library of SARS-CoV-2-specific TCRs generated with the MIRA antigen-specificity platform. Breadth meant the fraction of unique TCRs that were SARS-CoV-2-associated, whereas depth meant the fraction of total T cells that were SARS-CoV-2-associated. Using the MIRA data, each spike-specific TCR was assigned both to the spike region to which the TCR was reactive and to a CD4 or CD8 class. Log10-transformed breadth and depth values were compared by one-way ANOVA with Sidak's multiple comparisons tests. As stored in TCRdb, this immuneACCESS dataset retains in-frame rearrangements with V and J assigned. A fraction of the clones does not appear; measured against another copy, unresolved V genes explain less than half of the discrepancy, and the remainder lacks a known reason. D and trimming were read from the DNA, whereas the V and J calls and clone size are those reported in that table. Counted in this sample were around 140,000 clones; about 90% of them appeared once. The ten top clones hold around 10% of the sample.

The sequenced sample was peripheral blood, obtained 28 days after the second AZD1222 dose. The receptor comes from an adult who received the AZD1222 COVID-19 vaccine. Recombination joined TRBV4-3 with TRBJ1-5; the best D guess is TRBD1, with 5 bases matching. Here is the DNA: TGCGCCAGCAGCCAACTCTTCGGGGGGGGTAATAGCAATCAGCCCCAGCATTTT. This sequence encodes CASSQLFGGGNSNQPQHF.